This T cell receptor (beta chain) was captured by sequencing in a study of blood T cell repertoires in COVID-19. Whole-study context: Acute and convalescent COVID-19 samples came from the United States, Italy and Spain. Sample material is recorded as cDNA or gDNA derived from T cells, B-cell-depleted T cells, or PBMCs.

Germline values: CDR1 SGHRS, CDR2 YFSETQ. This CDR3 contains 14 residues. The germline V and J ends were trimmed by 1 base and 2 bases, with 10 bases remaining between them. Per the authors' pipeline: Reference gene primer amplification gave estimated nucleated cell counts. The table came from immunoSEQ multiplex PCR; TCRdb's copy has only in-frame clones and leaves some out. Clone size and the V and J calls come from that table; the DNA yielded D and trimming. The table includes about 400,000 clones, around 87% detected once. This sequence joins TRBV5-1 and TRBJ2-7; possibly TRBD1 for D (5 bases). The source is a human donor in a cohort sampled during active COVID-19. Specimen: peripheral blood. CDR3 sequence (DNA): TGCGCCAGCAGCTTGCAAGCAGGGCCCTACGAGCAGTACTTC. Translation gives CASSLQAGPYEQYF.